This T cell receptor (beta chain) was recovered during a study of blood T cells in healthy people across ages. Whole-study results and caveats: The lack of PBMC sorting stopped any conclusive naive versus antigen-experienced comparison.

As to this clonotype: As yet, its antigen is unknown.

Each donor had 8 to 10 milliliters of peripheral blood drawn. The use of a sample-barcoded 5' primer and a J-beta primer mix characterized a second PCR of roughly 6 to 11 cycles. A single record per CDR3 protein comes from TCRdb applying MiXCR to the 5' RACE reads. The sample shows 550,000 to 600,000 distinct CDR3 sequences, 25% to 30% of them seen only once. The germline V gene has CDR1 SQVTM and CDR2 ANQGSEA. This CDR3 has 12 residues. V shed 5 bases and J 5 bases; nucleotides not matched to a gene: 5. The rearrangement joins TRBV29-1 to TRBJ2-5, with TRBD1 identical over 7 bases. This TCR derives from a woman between 65 and 79 years old in good health. The sample comprised blood. The CDR3 loop is CSVLTGVETQYF. The CDR3 nucleotides are TGCAGCGTTCTCACAGGGGTGGAGACCCAGTACTTC.